This T cell receptor (beta chain) was recovered during a study of immune evolution from preneoplasia to lung adenocarcinoma. Regarding the study as a whole: Later-stage lesions appeared to have more T cells, more diversity, less clonality. Top clone share appeared to fall from AAH through AIS, MIA, adenocarcinoma.

The protocol was immunoSEQ multiplex PCR, while the TCRdb copy is restricted to in-frame clones and leaves out a portion. Of 2,500 to 3,500 clones listed, roughly four fifths are singletons. As concerns this clone: The antigen is undetermined.

Patients had resection in Japan or China between about 2013 and 2017. The V gene's germline CDR1 is SGDLS and CDR2 YYNGEE. CDR3 length equals 15 residues. V gave up 2 bases and J gave up 6 bases, with 16 bases separating them. The sequenced material came from FFPE adjacent normal lung tissue. The chain recombines TRBV9 with TRBJ2-3, with unresolved D. The receptor was derived from a person aged 40-50 years with lung adenocarcinoma. In DNA, the CDR3 is TGTGCCAGCAGCGTCGGCAGCCTCAAAGTTGATACGCAGTATTTT. Protein product: CASSVGSLKVDTQYF. Full variable domain (outside the CDR3, taken from reference TRBV9 and TRBJ2-3): DSGVTQTPKHLITATGQRVTLRCSPRSGDLSVYWYQQSLDQGLQFLIQYYNGEERAKGNILERFSAQQFPDLHSELNLSSLELGDSALYFCASSVGSLKVDTQYFGPGTRLTVL.